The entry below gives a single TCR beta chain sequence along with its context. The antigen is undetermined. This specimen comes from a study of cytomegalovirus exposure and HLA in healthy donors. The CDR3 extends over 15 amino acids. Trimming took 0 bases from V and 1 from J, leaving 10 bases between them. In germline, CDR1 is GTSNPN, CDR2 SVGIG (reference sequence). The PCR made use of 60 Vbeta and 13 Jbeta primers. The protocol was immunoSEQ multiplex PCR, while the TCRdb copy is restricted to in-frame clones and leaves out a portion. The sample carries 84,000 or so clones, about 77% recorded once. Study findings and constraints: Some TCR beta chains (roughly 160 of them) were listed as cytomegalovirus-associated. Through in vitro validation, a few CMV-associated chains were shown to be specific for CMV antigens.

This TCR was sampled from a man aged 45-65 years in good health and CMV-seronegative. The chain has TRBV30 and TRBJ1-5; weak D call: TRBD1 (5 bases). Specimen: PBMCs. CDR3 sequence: CAWSVSGASNQPQHF. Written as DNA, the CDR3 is TGTGCCTGGAGTGTAAGCGGGGCAAGCAATCAGCCCCAGCATTTT.